This TCR beta chain was recovered during a study of neurological immune-mediated disorders. Synthesis of cDNA was accomplished via 5'RACE employing 10-nucleotide random UMIs. Using its own MiXCR run on the 5' RACE reads, TCRdb lists one record per CDR3 protein. Here the sample spans some 21,000 distinct CDR3 sequences, 5% to 7% being singletons. The CDR3 spans 13 residues. Looked up from germline, CDR1 is DFQATT and CDR2 is SNEGSKA (reference sequence). Unmatched junction bases numbered 3, after V lost 2 bases and J lost 4 bases. This clonotype was picked up a small number of times. J is TRBJ2-5 and V is TRBV20-1; 8 positions match TRBD1. Material for sequencing was CD8+ T cells from blood. This clonotype was sampled from a man younger than 35 in good health. Here the CDR3 DNA reads TGCAGTGCTAGACCGACAGGGGCAGAGACCCAGTACTTC. Its protein is CSARPTGAETQYF.